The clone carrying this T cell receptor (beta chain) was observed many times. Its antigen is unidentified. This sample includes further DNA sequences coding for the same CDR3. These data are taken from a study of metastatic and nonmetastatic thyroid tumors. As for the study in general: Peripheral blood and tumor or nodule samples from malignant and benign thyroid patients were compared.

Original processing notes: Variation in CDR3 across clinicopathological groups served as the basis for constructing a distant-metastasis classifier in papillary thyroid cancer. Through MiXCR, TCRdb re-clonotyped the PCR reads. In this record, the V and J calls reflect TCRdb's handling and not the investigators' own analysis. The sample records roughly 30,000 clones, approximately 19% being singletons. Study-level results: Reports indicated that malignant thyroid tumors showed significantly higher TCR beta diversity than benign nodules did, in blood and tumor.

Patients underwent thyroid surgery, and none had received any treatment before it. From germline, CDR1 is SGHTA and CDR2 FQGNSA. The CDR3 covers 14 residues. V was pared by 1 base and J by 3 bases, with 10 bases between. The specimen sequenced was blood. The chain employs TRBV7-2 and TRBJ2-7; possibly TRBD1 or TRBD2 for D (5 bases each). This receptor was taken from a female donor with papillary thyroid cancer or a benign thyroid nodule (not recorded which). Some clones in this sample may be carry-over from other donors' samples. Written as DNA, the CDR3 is TGTGCCAGCAGCTTAGGTGGGGGTCTCTACGAGCAGTACTTC. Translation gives CASSLGGGLYEQYF.